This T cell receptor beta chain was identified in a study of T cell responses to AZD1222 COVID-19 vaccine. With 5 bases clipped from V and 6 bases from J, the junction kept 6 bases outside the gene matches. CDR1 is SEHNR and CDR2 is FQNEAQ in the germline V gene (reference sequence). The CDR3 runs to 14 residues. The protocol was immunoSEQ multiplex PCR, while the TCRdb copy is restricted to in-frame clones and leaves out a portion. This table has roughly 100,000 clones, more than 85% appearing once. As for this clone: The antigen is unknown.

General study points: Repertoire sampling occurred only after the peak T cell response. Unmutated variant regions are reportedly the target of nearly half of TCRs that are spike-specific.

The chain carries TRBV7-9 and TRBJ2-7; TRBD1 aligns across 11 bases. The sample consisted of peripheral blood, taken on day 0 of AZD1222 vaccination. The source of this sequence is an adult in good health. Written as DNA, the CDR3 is TGTGCCAGCAGCAGGGACAGGGGGATCAGCGAGCAGTACTTC. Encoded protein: CASSRDRGISEQYF.